These T cell receptor beta chains were read from a single sample in a study of identical twins. From the 5' RACE reads, TCRdb called clonotypes with MiXCR, one entry per CDR3 protein. The repertoire has some 1,700,000 distinct CDR3 sequences, 25% to 35% of them found once; the top ten carry over 0.25%. The sample comprised cord blood. Source of these receptors: a newborn girl in good health. Both conserved end residues are part of each CDR3. Each record gives: D gene, J gene, clone size, V gene, CDR3 DNA, CDR3 protein. The D gene is left open where the match is weak. A row's size may be missing; if present it is once, few, many or a size class.

>TRBD2|TRBJ2-3|-|TRBV20-1
TGCAGTGCTAAAGCGGGGGGGCCAACAGATACGCAGTATTTT
CSAKAGGPTDTQYF
>-|TRBJ1-4|-|TRBV4-2
TGTGCCAGCAGCCAAGAGGAACAGATGAATGAAAAACTGTTTTTT
CASSQEEQMNEKLFF
>-|TRBJ1-1|-|TRBV9
TGTGCCAGCAGCGTAGTACTTTCCTGGGGGAACACTGAAGCTTTCTTT
CASSVVLSWGNTEAFF
>TRBD2|TRBJ2-5|-|TRBV4-2
TGTGCCAGCAGCCAATCAGCTAGCGGGGGTTATCGGTACAATGAGCAGTACTTC
CASSQSASGGYRYNEQYF
>TRBD1|TRBJ2-7|few|TRBV12-3/TRBV12-4
TGTGCCAGCAGAGCCGGGACAGGGTCTTACAATGAGCAGTACTTC
CASRAGTGSYNEQYF
>-|TRBJ1-1|few|TRBV9
TGTGCCAGCAGCGTAGGGGGGAGAGCTGAAGCTTTCTTT
CASSVGGRAEAFF
>TRBD2|TRBJ2-7|-|TRBV5-1
TGCGCCAGCAGTCTTCGACTAGCGGACTTTACTAGAAGCTACAATGAGCAGTACTTC
CASSLRLADFTRSYNEQYF
>-|TRBJ1-6|-|TRBV4-1
TGCGCCAGCAGCCGTGGCAGGGGCGAGGTTAATTCACCCCTCCACTTT
CASSRGRGEVNSPLHF
>TRBD2|TRBJ2-3|few|TRBV5-1
TGCGCCACTGGACTAGCGGGAGTAACAGATACGCAGTATTTT
CATGLAGVTDTQYF
>TRBD2|TRBJ2-7|few|TRBV12-3/TRBV12-4
TGTGCCAGCCCCCACGGGGGGGGCTACGAGCAGTACTTC
CASPHGGGYEQYF
>-|TRBJ2-1|-|TRBV7-2
TGTGCCAGCAGCTTCGATCTATCCGGGGAGCAGTTCTTC
CASSFDLSGEQFF
>TRBD1|TRBJ1-2|-|TRBV7-2
TGTGCCAGCAGCACCTTCCGACAGGGGGGAGCTGCTAACTATGGCTACACCTTC
CASSTFRQGGAANYGYTF
>TRBD2|TRBJ2-7|-|TRBV20-1
TGCAGTGCTGTAACTAGCGGGGGGTGGGTCTACGAGCAGTACTTC
CSAVTSGGWVYEQYF
>-|TRBJ1-5|-|TRBV29-1
TGCAGCGTTCAGGGGCCCAATCAGCCCCAGCATTTT
CSVQGPNQPQHF
>-|TRBJ1-1|few|TRBV5-6
TGTGCCAGCAGCTTCTGGCTAGGAATAACCACGAACACTGAAGCTTTCTTT
CASSFWLGITTNTEAFF
>TRBD2|TRBJ2-7|-|TRBV4-2
TGTGCCAGCAGCCAAGCCCGTACTAGCGGGGGGCCCCACAATGAGCAGTACTTC
CASSQARTSGGPHNEQYF
>TRBD2|TRBJ2-5|few|TRBV5-1
TGCGCCAGCAGCTGGGGACTAGTTGATTACGAGACCCAGTACTTC
CASSWGLVDYETQYF
>TRBD1|TRBJ1-1|few|TRBV27
TGTGCCAGCAGTTTATACGGGACAGGAGCTTCTGAAGCTTTCTTT
CASSLYGTGASEAFF
>-|TRBJ2-5|many|TRBV3-1
TGTGCCAGCAGCCAAAGCGTCGTCTGGGAGACCCAGTACTTC
CASSQSVVWETQYF
>-|TRBJ2-7|few|TRBV29-1
TGCAGCGTTGGGCCGGTTCGCTACGAGCAGTACTTC
CSVGPVRYEQYF
>-|TRBJ2-1|-|TRBV7-2
TGTGCCAGCACTCGAAGTGGGGGGAAGGGCAATGAGCAGTTCTTC
CASTRSGGKGNEQFF
>-|TRBJ2-1|many|TRBV12-3/TRBV12-4
TGTGCCAGCAGTCCAACCCCCAATGAGCAGTTCTTC
CASSPTPNEQFF
>TRBD2|TRBJ2-5|few|TRBV5-1
TGCGCCAGCAGCTTCAGCGGGAGTTACGAGACCCAGTACTTC
CASSFSGSYETQYF
>-|TRBJ2-3|-|TRBV12-3/TRBV12-4
TGTGCCAGCAGTTTTTTAGGCACCACAGATACGCGGTATTTT
CASSFLGTTDTRYF
>TRBD2|TRBJ2-1|-|TRBV12-3/TRBV12-4
TGTGCCAGCAGTTTACCGGGACTAGGCGATGAGCAGTTCTTC
CASSLPGLGDEQFF
>-|TRBJ2-6|few|TRBV4-1
TGCGCCAGCAGCCAGAAAAGGTCTGGGGCCAACGTCCTGACTTTC
CASSQKRSGANVLTF
>-|TRBJ1-6|few|TRBV20-1
TGCAGTGCTAGGGTGACAGGCCCTAGGACTAATTCACCCCTCCACTTT
CSARVTGPRTNSPLHF
>-|TRBJ2-1|few|TRBV12-3/TRBV12-4
TGTGCCAGCAGTTTTCGAGGGGGGAGGTCCTACAATGAGCAGTTCTTC
CASSFRGGRSYNEQFF
>TRBD1|TRBJ1-2|-|TRBV20-1
TGCAGTGCTTCGGACAGGAACTATGGCTACACCTTC
CSASDRNYGYTF
>TRBD1|TRBJ1-5|-|TRBV24-1
TGTGCCACCAGTGACTCGAGGGGGCATCAGCCCCAGCATTTT
CATSDSRGHQPQHF
>TRBD1|TRBJ1-1|-|TRBV29-1
TGCAGCGCCGGGACAGGGCAGAACACTGAAGCTTTCTTT
CSAGTGQNTEAFF
>-|TRBJ2-1|few|TRBV12-3/TRBV12-4
TGTGCCAGCAGCGTAGCGTTTCGGGGGTTCTTC
CASSVAFRGFF
>-|TRBJ2-2|-|TRBV20-1
TGCAGTGCTAGAAAGCCTAATGAAGGAGCGACGAACACCGGGGAGCTGTTTTTT
CSARKPNEGATNTGELFF
>-|TRBJ2-5|-|TRBV5-1
TGCGCCAGCAGGATGTTACTACAAGAGACCCAGTACTTC
CASRMLLQETQYF
>-|TRBJ2-3|-|TRBV6-5
TGTGCCAGCAGTTACCAGGGGAGGGGGGGGACAGATACGCAGTATTTT
CASSYQGRGGTDTQYF
>-|TRBJ1-1|-|TRBV12-3/TRBV12-4
TGTGCCAGCCAGAGGGGGATGAACACTGAAGCTTTCTTT
CASQRGMNTEAFF
>-|TRBJ2-7|-|TRBV29-1
TGCCGCGTTGAAAGGGGAATAGGATTTTACGAGCAGTACTTC
CRVERGIGFYEQYF
>TRBD2|TRBJ2-3|few|TRBV4-1
TGCGCCAGCAGCCAACTAGCGGGGCACACAGATACGCAGTATTTT
CASSQLAGHTDTQYF
>TRBD2|TRBJ2-1|-|TRBV13
TGTGCCAGCAGCCGTGGACTAGCCCCCAATGAGCAGTTCTTC
CASSRGLAPNEQFF
>-|TRBJ2-7|-|TRBV2
TGTGCCAGCAGTGAGTATGTCGGACCCTACGAGCAGTACTTC
CASSEYVGPYEQYF
>TRBD2|TRBJ2-3|few|TRBV4-1
TGCGCCAGCAGCCAAAAGGGGCGGGAGAGAGGCACAGATACGCAGTATTTT
CASSQKGRERGTDTQYF
>TRBD1|TRBJ1-2|-|TRBV19
TGTGCCAGTAGTACCGGGACAGGGGGCCCGAACTATGGCTACACCTTC
CASSTGTGGPNYGYTF
>-|TRBJ2-7|many|TRBV28
TGTGCCAGCAGCTTGAAACACAGGGACCCTTACGAGCAGTACTTC
CASSLKHRDPYEQYF
>-|TRBJ2-3|few|TRBV20-1
TGCAGTGCTAGAGTGGCGGGACCCCGAGATACGCAGTATTTT
CSARVAGPRDTQYF
>-|TRBJ2-5|-|TRBV4-2
TGTGCCAGCAGCCAAGATCGTCGAGAGACCCGGTACTTC
CASSQDRRETRYF
>-|TRBJ2-7|-|TRBV6-2/TRBV6-3
TGTGCCAGCAGTTCCCGGGGACGGGACTCCTACGAGCAGTACTTC
CASSSRGRDSYEQYF
>-|TRBJ1-4|few|TRBV25-1
TGTGCCAGCAGTCTACAGTTGGGAACTAATGAAAAACTGTTTTTT
CASSLQLGTNEKLFF
>-|TRBJ2-1|-|TRBV13
TGTGCCAGCAGCTCATTGGGGCTTCCTGAGCAGTTCTTC
CASSSLGLPEQFF
>-|TRBJ2-7|few|TRBV5-1
TGCGCCAGCAGCTCCCGGGACAAGCTCTACGAGCAGTACTTC
CASSSRDKLYEQYF
>-|TRBJ2-2|few|TRBV20-1
TGCAGTGCCCCTCGTAACGGGGAGCTGTTTTTT
CSAPRNGELFF
>-|TRBJ1-2|few|TRBV5-6
TGTGCCAGCAGCTTGGGACCGCTCAACTATGGCTACACCTTC
CASSLGPLNYGYTF
>-|TRBJ2-7|few|TRBV4-2
TGTGCCAGCAGCCAAGGCTTCAGGGGTACGGAGGAGCAGTACTTC
CASSQGFRGTEEQYF
>-|TRBJ2-7|-|TRBV4-2
TGTGCCAGCAGTCCAAGGGAAGAAGGTTACGAGCAGTACTTC
CASSPREEGYEQYF